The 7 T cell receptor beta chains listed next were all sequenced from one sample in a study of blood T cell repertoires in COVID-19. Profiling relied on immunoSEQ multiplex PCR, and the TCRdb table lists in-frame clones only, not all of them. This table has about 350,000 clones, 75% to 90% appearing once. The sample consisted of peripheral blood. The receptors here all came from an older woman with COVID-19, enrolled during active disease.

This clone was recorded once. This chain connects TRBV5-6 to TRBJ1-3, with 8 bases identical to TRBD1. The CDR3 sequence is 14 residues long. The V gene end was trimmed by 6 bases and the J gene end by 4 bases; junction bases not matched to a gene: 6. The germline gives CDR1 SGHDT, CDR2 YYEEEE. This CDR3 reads CASTQGARGNTIYF. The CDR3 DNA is TGTGCCAGCACCCAGGGGGCGAGGGGAAACACCATATATTTT.

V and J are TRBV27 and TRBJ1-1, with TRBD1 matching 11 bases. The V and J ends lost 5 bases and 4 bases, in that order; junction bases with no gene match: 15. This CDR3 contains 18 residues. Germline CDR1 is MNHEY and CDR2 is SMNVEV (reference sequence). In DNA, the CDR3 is TGTGCCAGCAGTATCCTCCCCCCTGGACAGGGGGCGTTCACTGAAGCTTTCTTT. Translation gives CASSILPPGQGAFTEAFF.

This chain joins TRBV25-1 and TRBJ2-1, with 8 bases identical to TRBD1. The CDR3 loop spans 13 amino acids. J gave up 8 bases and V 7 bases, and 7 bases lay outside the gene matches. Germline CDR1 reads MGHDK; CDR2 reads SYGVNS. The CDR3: CASIVAGGDEQFF. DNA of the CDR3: TGTGCCAGCATCGTAGCAGGGGGCGATGAGCAGTTCTTC.

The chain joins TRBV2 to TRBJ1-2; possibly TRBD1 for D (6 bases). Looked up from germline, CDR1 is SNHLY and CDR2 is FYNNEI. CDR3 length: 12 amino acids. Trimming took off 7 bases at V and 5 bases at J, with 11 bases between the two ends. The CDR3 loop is CASTIQGYGYTF. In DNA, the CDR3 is TGTGCCAGCACCATCCAGGGGTATGGCTACACCTTC.

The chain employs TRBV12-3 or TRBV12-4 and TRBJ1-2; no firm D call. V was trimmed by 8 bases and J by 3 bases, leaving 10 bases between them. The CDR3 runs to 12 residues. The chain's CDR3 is CASARQDYGYTF. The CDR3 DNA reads TGTGCCAGCGCCCGGCAGGACTATGGCTACACCTTC.

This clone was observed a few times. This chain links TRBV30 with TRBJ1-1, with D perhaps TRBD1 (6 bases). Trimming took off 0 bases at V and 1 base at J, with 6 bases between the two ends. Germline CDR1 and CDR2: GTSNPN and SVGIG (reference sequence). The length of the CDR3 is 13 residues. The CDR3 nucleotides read TGTGCCTGGAGTGTGGGGGCGAACACTGAAGCTTTCTTT. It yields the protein CAWSVGANTEAFF.

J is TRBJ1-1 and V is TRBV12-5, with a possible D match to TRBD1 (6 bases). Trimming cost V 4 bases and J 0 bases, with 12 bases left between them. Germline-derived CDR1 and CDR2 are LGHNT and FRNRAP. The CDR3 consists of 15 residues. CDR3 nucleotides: TGTGCTAGTGGTTCGCGGGGGGCCATGAACACTGAAGCTTTCTTT. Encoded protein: CASGSRGAMNTEAFF.